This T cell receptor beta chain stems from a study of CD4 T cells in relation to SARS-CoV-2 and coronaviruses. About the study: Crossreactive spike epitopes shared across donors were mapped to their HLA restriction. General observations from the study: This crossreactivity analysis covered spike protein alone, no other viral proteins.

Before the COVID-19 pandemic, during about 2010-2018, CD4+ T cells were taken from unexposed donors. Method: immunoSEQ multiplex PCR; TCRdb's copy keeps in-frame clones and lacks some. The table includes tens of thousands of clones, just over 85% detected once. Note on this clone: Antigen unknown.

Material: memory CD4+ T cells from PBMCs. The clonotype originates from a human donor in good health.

The CDR3 region has the DNA TGCGCCAGCAGCCAAGATAGGGTCAGAAATTCACCCCTCCACTTT. This codes for CASSQDRVRNSPLHF. The chain recombines TRBV4-1 with TRBJ1-6, with D uncertain. Germline lookup yields CDR1 MGHRA and CDR2 YSYEKL. V lost 0 bases and J lost 7, with 10 bases in between. The CDR3 covers 15 residues.